These 27 T cell receptor beta chains share one sample of origin, sequenced in a study of blood T cell repertoires in COVID-19. The table came from immunoSEQ multiplex PCR; TCRdb's copy has only in-frame clones and leaves some out. Of more than 85,000 clones in the sample, about 85% were seen once. The specimen sequenced was peripheral blood. Receptors originate from a woman between 45 and 60 years old with COVID-19, enrolled during active disease.

The genes are TRBV2 and TRBJ2-2; 7 nucleotides align to TRBD2. V lost 3 bases, J lost 4 bases, and 5 bases stayed unmatched. The CDR3 extends over 15 amino acids. Germline CDR1 SNHLY, CDR2 FYNNEI. CDR3 nucleotides: TGTGCCAGCAGTGACGCAGCGGGGCTCACCGGGGAGCTGTTTTTT. Its translation: CASSDAAGLTGELFF. The variable domain in full, with the rest retrieved from reference TRBV2 and TRBJ2-2, is EPEVTQTPSHQVTQMGQEVILRCVPISNHLYFYWYRQILGQKVEFLVSFYNNEISEKSEIFDDQFSVERPDGSNFTLKIRSTKLEDSAMYFCASSDAAGLTGELFFGEGSRLTVL.

This clone was observed once. This sequence joins TRBV30 and TRBJ2-7; D call uncertain. Germline V gene lookup returns CDR1 GTSNPN and CDR2 SVGIG (reference sequence). V shed 5 bases and J shed 3 bases, with 8 bases lying between them. The length of the CDR3 is 11 residues. Here the CDR3 DNA reads TGTGCCTGGCAGGTCAGCTACGAGCAGTACTTC. This sequence encodes CAWQVSYEQYF.

This sequence joins TRBV27 and TRBJ2-1; TRBD1 matches 8 bases. CDR1 and CDR2 from the germline V gene are MNHEY and SMNVEV (reference sequence). The CDR3 totals 15 residues. V shed 3 bases and J 4 bases; nucleotides not matched to a gene: 5. The CDR3 coding sequence is TGTGCCAGCAGTTTCTTGGACAGGGTTTACAATGAGCAGTTCTTC. This gives the protein CASSFLDRVYNEQFF.

The chain couples TRBV11-2 to TRBJ2-1; D gene ambiguous. CDR1 and CDR2 from the germline V gene are SGHAT and FQNNGV. CDR3 length: 17 amino acids. Deletions cut 1 base from V and 2 bases from J, with 15 bases between. CDR3 protein: CASSLGIQNPTYNEQFF. DNA of the CDR3: TGTGCCAGCAGCTTAGGCATACAAAACCCCACCTACAATGAGCAGTTCTTC.

The genes are TRBV28 and TRBJ2-7; 7 bases map to TRBD1. This CDR3 has 14 residues. Unmatched junction bases numbered 9, after V lost 3 bases and J lost 7 bases. Germline V gene sequence: CDR1 MDHEN, CDR2 SYDVKM. This chain's CDR3 is CASSFGTAPREQYF. The DNA for the CDR3 is TGTGCCAGCAGTTTCGGGACAGCCCCTAGGGAGCAGTACTTC.

The chain employs TRBV28 and TRBJ2-1, with TRBD1 identical over 9 bases. Germline CDR1 reads MDHEN; CDR2 reads SYDVKM. With V trimmed by 10 bases and J by 7 bases, 5 bases remained unmatched. CDR3 length: 12 residues. In nucleotides, the CDR3 is TGTGCCATCCGGGACAGGGTGAATGAGCAGTTCTTC. This translates into CAIRDRVNEQFF. Full variable domain (remainder filled in from reference TRBV28 and TRBJ2-1): DVKVTQSSRYLVKRTGEKVFLECVQDMDHENMFWYRQDPGLGLRLIYFSYDVKMKEKGDIPEGYSVSREKKERFSLILESASTNQTSMYLCAIRDRVNEQFFGPGTRLTVL.

V usage is TRBV9 and J usage is TRBJ2-2; 11 bases match TRBD2. Looked up from germline, CDR1 is SGDLS and CDR2 is YYNGEE. Trimming removed 1 base from V and 4 bases from J; junction bases left unmatched: 3. The CDR3 runs to 16 residues. CDR3 nucleotides: TGTGCCAGCAGCGTAAGAACTAGCGGGAGCACCGGGGAGCTGTTTTTT. This translates into CASSVRTSGSTGELFF. The full variable domain, rest sourced from reference TRBV9 and TRBJ2-2, is DSGVTQTPKHLITATGQRVTLRCSPRSGDLSVYWYQQSLDQGLQFLIQYYNGEERAKGNILERFSAQQFPDLHSELNLSSLELGDSALYFCASSVRTSGSTGELFFGEGSRLTVL.

V is TRBV11-2 and J is TRBJ1-4; possible D gene TRBD1, 6 bases. The germline gives CDR1 SGHAT, CDR2 FQNNGV. The CDR3 is 17 residues long. The V and J ends lost 0 bases and 0 bases respectively, with 11 bases between them. The CDR3 DNA sequence: TGTGCCAGCAGCTTAGATCCGACAGGTGCAACTAATGAAAAACTGTTTTTT. Its translation: CASSLDPTGATNEKLFF.

The chain carries TRBV2 and TRBJ2-2; TRBD2 aligns across 9 bases. The CDR3 covers 15 residues. J gave up 4 bases and V 3 bases, and 3 bases lay outside the gene matches. Per the germline V gene, CDR1 is SNHLY and CDR2 is FYNNEI. This CDR3 is CASSEGLAGTGELFF. DNA of the CDR3: TGTGCCAGCAGTGAGGGACTAGCCGGCACCGGGGAGCTGTTTTTT.

The chain recombines TRBV4-1 with TRBJ2-1; D is undetermined. The CDR3 runs to 14 residues. CDR1 is MGHRA and CDR2 is YSYEKL in the germline V gene. The V gene lost 2 bases and the J gene lost 9 bases, with 14 bases spanning the gap. Here the CDR3 DNA reads TGCGCCAGCAGCCAACCTCTACCCGGTGGTGAGCAGTTCTTC. This translates into CASSQPLPGGEQFF.

The chain links TRBV13 to TRBJ2-7; TRBD2 matches 9 bases. The CDR3 has 16 amino acids. The germline V gene encodes CDR1 PRHDT and CDR2 FYEKMQ (reference sequence). V lost 2 bases and J lost 5; bases outside the gene matches: 10. The CDR3 DNA is TGTGCCAGCAGCTTATCTGGGGGACTAGCCATGGACGAGCAGTACTTC. This translates into CASSLSGGLAMDEQYF.

V and J are TRBV27 and TRBJ1-5, with D possibly matching TRBD1 (5 bases). The germline V and J ends were trimmed by 5 bases and 5 bases, with 10 bases remaining between them. CDR3 length: 13 amino acids. CDR1 is MNHEY, CDR2 SMNVEV, per germline (reference sequence). CDR3 sequence (DNA): TGTGCCAGCAGTGCCAGGGCTGATCAGCCCCAGCATTTT. It codes for CASSARADQPQHF.

The rearrangement links TRBV27 to TRBJ1-5, with TRBD1 identical over 7 bases. Germline V gene data show CDR1 as MNHEY and CDR2 as SMNVEV (reference sequence). This CDR3 contains 16 residues. Unmatched junction bases numbered 9, after V lost 3 bases and J lost 4 bases. The CDR3 region is CASSFVGTGANQPQHF. The DNA of the CDR3 is TGTGCCAGCAGTTTTGTTGGTACAGGGGCAAATCAGCCCCAGCATTTT.

The chain recombines TRBV28 with TRBJ2-6, with 8 nucleotides matching TRBD1. Looked up from germline, CDR1 is MDHEN and CDR2 is SYDVKM. V gave up 3 bases and J gave up 2 bases; unmatched junction bases: 3. CDR3 size: 16 residues. CDR3 amino acids: CASSFRGQPGANVLTF. The CDR3 DNA is TGTGCCAGCAGTTTCAGGGGGCAACCTGGGGCCAACGTCCTGACTTTC.

The CDR3 coding sequence is TGTGCCAGCAGCTTAGATGGGCAAGGGGGGAACACCGGGGAGCTGTTTTTT. The encoded protein is CASSLDGQGGNTGELFF. This rearrangement joins TRBV11-2 to TRBJ2-2, with D perhaps TRBD1 (6 bases). The length of the CDR3 is 17 residues. Trimming shortened V by 0 bases and J by 1 base, and 12 bases separated the two germline ends. Germline V gives CDR1 SGHAT, CDR2 FQNNGV.

This clone is a singleton in its sample. V is TRBV28 and J is TRBJ2-1, with D possibly TRBD1 on 5 matching bases. Trimming shortened V by 4 bases and J by 0 bases, and 10 bases separated the two germline ends. The CDR3 contains 15 residues. CDR1 MDHEN and CDR2 SYDVKM come from the germline V gene. The CDR3 DNA sequence: TGTGCCAGCAGTTCACAGGCTAGCTCCTACAATGAGCAGTTCTTC. This sequence encodes CASSSQASSYNEQFF.

The chain carries TRBV28 and TRBJ1-2; no firm D call. Trimming took off 2 bases at V and 4 bases at J, with 11 bases between the two ends. This CDR3 is built from 14 residues. Germline V gene data show CDR1 as MDHEN and CDR2 as SYDVKM. CDR3: CASSLVGLPYGYTF. DNA for the CDR3: TGTGCCAGCAGTTTAGTTGGGCTGCCCTATGGCTACACCTTC.

The CDR3 loop reads CASSLEEGSYNEQFF. The CDR3 nucleotides are TGTGCCAGCAGCTTAGAGGAGGGATCCTACAATGAGCAGTTCTTC. V and J are TRBV7-7 and TRBJ2-1; D is possibly TRBD2 (6 bases). This CDR3 has 15 residues. Germline V CDR1 and CDR2: SSHAT, FNYEAQ (reference sequence). V was shortened by 1 base and J by 1 base, with 8 bases between the two germline ends.

This chain uses TRBV7-9 with TRBJ1-6; 8 bases match TRBD1. Germline V gene lookup returns CDR1 SEHNR and CDR2 FQNEAQ (reference sequence). The V and J ends lost 5 bases and 9 bases, in that order; junction bases with no gene match: 15. This CDR3 region has 17 residues. CDR3: CASSHQGATGLSSPLHF. CDR3 in DNA: TGTGCCAGCAGCCACCAGGGGGCGACAGGGCTGTCTTCACCCCTCCACTTT.

The chain is built from TRBV21-1 and TRBJ2-3; TRBD2, as called in the table, went unchecked against the DNA. TRBV21-1 is tagged as a pseudogene. This CDR3 is 14 amino acids long. CDR3 in amino acids: CASSTRLATDTQYF. The CDR3 DNA sequence: TGTGCCAGCAGCACCCGACTAGCAACAGATACGCAGTATTTT.

This clone came up once. The chain links TRBV18 to TRBJ2-2; TRBD1 matches 9 bases. Germline CDR1 reads KGHSH; CDR2 reads LQKENI. This CDR3 has 16 residues. J gave up 2 bases and V 2 bases, and 3 bases lay outside the gene matches. The CDR3 region is CASSPTGQGNTGELFF. The CDR3 bases are TGTGCCAGCTCACCAACGGGACAGGGCAACACCGGGGAGCTGTTTTTT.

This clone showed up just once. DNA for the CDR3: TGTGCCAGCAGCTCCTACCCCGGGGGTCGGGGTGGCTACACCTTC. Amino acids: CASSSYPGGRGGYTF. J is TRBJ1-2 and V is TRBV11-3, with D maybe TRBD1 (5 bases). Germline values: CDR1 SGHNT, CDR2 YENEEA. The CDR3 is 15 amino acids. V was clipped by 4 bases and J by 7 bases, with 19 bases between them.

The rearrangement links TRBV2 to TRBJ1-1; 9 bases are a match to TRBD1. The CDR3 is 14 residues long. The germline CDR1 and CDR2 sequences are SNHLY and FYNNEI. V shed 8 bases and J 0 bases; nucleotides not matched to a gene: 4. The CDR3 is CASLRTGVNTEAFF. CDR3 bases: TGTGCCAGCTTAAGGACAGGGGTGAACACTGAAGCTTTCTTT.

The chain has TRBV30 and TRBJ2-7, with D possibly being TRBD2 (6 bases). Trimming took 1 base from V and 4 from J, leaving 11 bases between them. The CDR3 spans 13 residues. CDR1 is GTSNPN and CDR2 is SVGIG in the germline V gene (reference sequence). This CDR3 is CAWSAGEGYEQYF. CDR3 nucleotide sequence: TGTGCCTGGAGTGCGGGGGAAGGGTACGAGCAGTACTTC. Complete variable domain (other parts from reference TRBV30 and TRBJ2-7): SQTIHQWPATLVQPVGSPLSLECTVEGTSNPNLYWYRQAAGRGLQLLFYSVGIGQISSEVPQNLSASRPQDRQFILSSKKLLLSDSGFYLCAWSAGEGYEQYFGPGTRLTVT.

The rearrangement links TRBV7-2 to TRBJ2-4, with a tentative D call TRBD2 (5 bases). Germline V CDR1 and CDR2: SGHTA, FQGNSA. V lost 5 bases, J lost 8 bases, and 13 bases lay in between. The CDR3 spans 13 residues. CDR3 nucleotides: TGTGCCAGCAGCCCCCCGGAGGCGTACATTCAGTACTTC. This codes for CASSPPEAYIQYF.

This clone has only one observation. This chain connects TRBV7-2 to TRBJ1-3; D not certain. Trimming left V 0 bases short and J 8 bases short, with 11 bases between. Germline-derived CDR1 and CDR2 are SGHTA and FQGNSA. CDR3 size: 14 residues. Here the CDR3 reads CASSLARTRDTIYF. In DNA form, the CDR3 reads TGTGCCAGCAGCTTAGCTCGAACGCGGGACACCATATATTTT.

The chain links TRBV18 to TRBJ2-2, with 12 bases lining up with TRBD1. Germline V lookup: CDR1 KGHSH, CDR2 LQKENI. The CDR3 is made up of 17 amino acids. After removal of 5 bases from V and 1 base from J, the junction contained 5 bases not matched to a gene. The CDR3 DNA is TGTGCCAGCTCAGCCCGGGACAGGGGGCTGAACACCGGGGAGCTGTTTTTT. Protein product: CASSARDRGLNTGELFF.